Shown below are 26 T cell receptor beta chains from a single sample sequenced in a study of T cell repertoires in cytomegalovirus infection. Their target antigens are unknown. Using its own MiXCR run on the reads, TCRdb lists one record per CDR3 protein. In the table there are roughly 70,000 distinct CDR3 sequences, about 20% of which are singletons. The sample was CD8+ T cells from cultured PBMCs, taken from culture after CMV antigen stimulation. The receptors here all came from a human donor in good health (CMV status not recorded). Some clones in this sample may be carry-over from other donors' samples.

The J gene is TRBJ1-5, the V gene TRBV7-2; D not resolved. Trimming shortened V by 1 base and J by 4 bases, and 5 bases separated the two germline ends. In germline, CDR1 is SGHTA, CDR2 FQGNSA. The CDR3 totals 13 residues. The CDR3 reads CASSLGANQPQHF. The CDR3 DNA sequence: TGTGCCAGCAGCTTAGGAGCGAATCAGCCCCAGCATTTT.

V is TRBV5-6 and J is TRBJ1-1; TRBD1 agrees at 7 bases. CDR1 and CDR2 (germline): SGHDT, YYEEEE. V lost 4 bases and J lost 3; bases outside the gene matches: 9. This CDR3 is built from 15 residues. CDR3 protein: CASSLRQGADTEAFF. Written as DNA, the CDR3 is TGTGCCAGCAGCCTTCGACAGGGAGCGGACACTGAAGCTTTCTTT. Drawing the rest from reference TRBV5-6 and TRBJ1-1, the complete variable domain is DAGVTQSPTHLIKTRGQQVTLRCSPKSGHDTVSWYQQALGQGPQFIFQYYEEEERQRGNFPDRFSGHQFPNYSSELNVNALLLGDSALYLCASSLRQGADTEAFFGQGTRLTVV.

This clonotype occurred a few times. The rearrangement links TRBV5-6 to TRBJ1-1; D is uncertain. Germline lookup yields CDR1 SGHDT and CDR2 YYEEEE. This CDR3 comprises 12 residues. The V and J ends lost 4 bases and 8 bases respectively, with 12 bases between them. CDR3 DNA: TGTGCCAGCAGCCCGCTGAGCGAAGAAGCTTTCTTT. Residues: CASSPLSEEAFF.

This clonotype was seen a few times. The chain joins TRBV7-8 to TRBJ2-7, with D perhaps given as TRBD1 or TRBD2 (5 bases each). The V gene's germline CDR1 is SGHVS and CDR2 FQNEAQ. This CDR3 is built from 14 residues. The V and J ends lost 3 bases and 3 bases respectively, with 12 bases between them. The CDR3 DNA reads TGTGCCAGCAGCTTGTGGGGGACCATCTACGAGCAGTACTTC. Translating it yields CASSLWGTIYEQYF.

This rearrangement joins TRBV11-2 to TRBJ2-1, with TRBD1 as a possible D gene (5 bases). Between the trimmed V and J ends, which lost 5 bases and 12 bases, there was a span of 14 bases. This CDR3 contains 12 residues. The germline V gene encodes CDR1 SGHAT and CDR2 FQNNGV. Written as DNA, the CDR3 is TGTGCCAGCAGCCTAATTGGGCAGGGGCAGTTCTTC. It codes for CASSLIGQGQFF. Complete variable domain (other parts from reference TRBV11-2 and TRBJ2-1): EAGVAQSPRYKIIEKRQSVAFWCNPISGHATLYWYQQILGQGPKLLIQFQNNGVVDDSQLPKDRFSAERLKGVDSTLKIQPAKLEDSAVYLCASSLIGQGQFFGPGTRLTVL.

This clonotype was counted a few times. This sequence joins TRBV27 and TRBJ1-6; 9 bases are shared with TRBD1. Germline V CDR1 and CDR2: MNHEY, SMNVEV (reference sequence). The CDR3 has 15 residues. Trimming cost V 5 bases and J 9 bases; bases outside gene matches: 8. This chain's CDR3 is CASSPNRGLGSPLHF. The CDR3 region has the DNA TGTGCCAGCAGTCCTAACAGGGGGCTCGGTTCACCCCTCCACTTT.

The gene calls are TRBV7-9 and TRBJ1-2; tentative D call: TRBD1 (5 bases). V dropped 6 bases and J dropped 3 bases, with 17 bases sitting between them. The CDR3 covers 15 residues. CDR1 and CDR2 (germline): SEHNR, FQNEAQ (reference sequence). The CDR3 protein is CASRAPGRTHYGYTF. As DNA, the CDR3 is TGTGCCAGCAGGGCCCCCGGGAGGACACACTATGGCTACACCTTC.

This clonotype has more than one count but fewer than ten. The V gene is TRBV7-3, the J gene TRBJ2-3, with 7 bases matching TRBD2. V lost 5 bases, J lost 11 bases, and 7 bases stayed unmatched. The V gene's germline CDR1 is SGHTA and CDR2 FQGTGA. The CDR3 consists of 12 residues. CDR3 residues: CASSLSGGMQYF. The DNA of the CDR3 is TGTGCCAGCAGCCTCTCCGGGGGGATGCAGTATTTT.

The chain joins TRBV7-8 to TRBJ1-4, with D possibly being TRBD1 (6 bases). CDR1 and CDR2 from the germline V gene are SGHVS and FQNEAQ. The CDR3 totals 15 residues. The V end lost 2 bases, the J end lost 4 bases, and 11 bases lay between the germline ends. CDR3 protein: CASSLQGHNNEKLFF. The CDR3 nucleotides read TGTGCCAGCAGCTTACAGGGACATAATAATGAAAAACTGTTTTTT.

This clonotype was observed a handful of times. The J gene is TRBJ2-3, the V gene TRBV7-9; 12 bases line up with TRBD2. Germline V lookup: CDR1 SEHNR, CDR2 FQNEAQ (reference sequence). J was trimmed by 1 base and V by 0 bases; bases with no gene match: 8. CDR3 length equals 19 residues. The CDR3 sequence is CASSLANLAGGLGTDTQYF. CDR3 in DNA: TGTGCCAGCAGCTTAGCGAACCTAGCGGGGGGGCTCGGCACAGATACGCAGTATTTT.

This clonotype was seen only a few times. The chain couples TRBV7-6 to TRBJ1-2, with 7 bases identical to TRBD1. The J segment lost 8 bases and the V segment lost 5 bases, leaving 14 bases of the junction unmatched. Germline V gives CDR1 SGHVS, CDR2 FNYEAQ. This CDR3 comprises 15 residues. The CDR3 DNA reads TGTGCCAGCAGCCCAGGACAGGCTCCAACGCACGGCTACACCTTC. As protein: CASSPGQAPTHGYTF.

V gene TRBV7-9 combines with J gene TRBJ2-2; 9 nucleotides match TRBD1. Per the germline V gene, CDR1 is SEHNR and CDR2 is FQNEAQ (reference sequence). CDR3 length equals 16 residues. With V trimmed by 5 bases and J by 6 bases, 10 bases remained unmatched. The CDR3 reads CASSARQGVNSGELFF. The CDR3 coding sequence is TGTGCCAGCAGCGCAAGACAGGGGGTCAATTCCGGGGAGCTGTTTTTT.

This chain links TRBV6-4 with TRBJ2-7, with TRBD1 matching over 8 bases. Germline V lookup: CDR1 MRHNA, CDR2 SNTAGT. The CDR3 totals 13 residues. V lost 2 bases to trimming and J lost 6 bases; unmatched junction nucleotides: 3. The CDR3 nucleotides read TGTGCCAGCAGTGACGAAGGGACAGGCGAGCAGTACTTC. This translates into CASSDEGTGEQYF.

The chain combines TRBV5-1 with TRBJ1-2; 7 nucleotides line up with TRBD1. Trimming removed 0 bases from V and 4 bases from J; junction bases left unmatched: 3. CDR3 size: 14 residues. CDR1 is SGHRS and CDR2 is YFSETQ in the germline V gene. CDR3 sequence reads: CASSLGDRVYGYTF. CDR3 bases: TGCGCCAGCAGCTTGGGGGACAGAGTCTATGGCTACACCTTC. Combining the CDR3 with reference TRBV5-1 and TRBJ1-2 gives the whole variable domain KAGVTQTPRYLIKTRGQQVTLSCSPISGHRSVSWYQQTPGQGLQFLFEYFSETQRNKGNFPGRFSGRQFSNSRSEMNVSTLELGDSALYLCASSLGDRVYGYTFGSGTRLTVV.

This clonotype was picked up many times. The chain carries TRBV6-1 and TRBJ2-3; 12 bases fit TRBD2. Germline loops: CDR1 MNHNS, CDR2 SASEGT. Trimming cost V 2 bases and J 4 bases; bases outside gene matches: 1. The CDR3 consists of 15 residues. CDR3 nucleotides: TGTGCCAGCAGTGAACTAGCGGGGGGGCCAGATACGCAGTATTTT. Translation gives CASSELAGGPDTQYF.

This clonotype was picked up a small number of times. V gene TRBV6-2 or TRBV6-3 combines with J gene TRBJ2-1; D is uncertain. This CDR3 has 13 amino acids. Germline V gene data show CDR1 as MNHEY and CDR2 as SVGEGT. Deletions cut 6 bases from V and 4 bases from J, with 10 bases between. The CDR3 DNA follows: TGTGCCAGCAGAGGGCAGAGTTACAATGAGCAGTTCTTC. Its translation is CASRGQSYNEQFF.

This chain joins TRBV7-2 and TRBJ2-1, with 9 bases aligning to TRBD1. Germline CDR1 is SGHTA and CDR2 is FQGNSA. Trimming took 1 base from V and 3 from J; bases not matched to a gene: 7. The CDR3 runs 17 residues. CDR3 DNA sequence: TGTGCCAGCAGCTTAGTGGGGGGACAGGGCTTCTACAATGAGCAGTTCTTC. Encoded protein: CASSLVGGQGFYNEQFF.

V usage is TRBV19 and J usage is TRBJ1-2; D is unresolved. V lost 5 bases and J 2 bases, leaving 15 bases between the germline ends. The V gene's germline CDR1 is LNHDA and CDR2 SQIVND (reference sequence). The CDR3 length is 15 residues. CDR3 residues: CASSPSGYINYGYTF. CDR3 bases: TGTGCCAGTAGTCCTAGTGGGTATATCAACTATGGCTACACCTTC. Full variable domain (missing parts from reference TRBV19 and TRBJ1-2): DGGITQSPKYLFRKEGQNVTLSCEQNLNHDAMYWYRQDPGQGLRLIYYSQIVNDFQKGDIAEGYSVSREKKESFPLTVTSAQKNPTAFYLCASSPSGYINYGYTFGSGTRLTVV.

This clonotype came up many times. The CDR3 protein is CASSLYSGEKDQPQHF. CDR3 nucleotide sequence: TGTGCCAGCAGCTTATATTCCGGGGAGAAGGATCAGCCCCAGCATTTT. The chain recombines TRBV7-8 with TRBJ1-5; D not resolved. V was cut by 2 bases and J by 5 bases, with 16 bases left in between. CDR1 SGHVS and CDR2 FQNEAQ come from the germline V gene. The CDR3 is made up of 16 amino acids.

The sample holds a few counts of this clonotype. The chain couples TRBV12-3 or TRBV12-4 to TRBJ2-5, with TRBD2 matching 8 bases. V was pared by 8 bases and J by 6 bases, with 11 bases of the junction left unmatched. There are 14 residues in the CDR3. In DNA form, the CDR3 reads TGTGCCAGCTTCCGGGGGCGGGGGGCCCAGACCCAGTACTTC. Translated: CASFRGRGAQTQYF.

The table lists this clonotype with many counts. The chain employs TRBV6-5 and TRBJ2-1, with TRBD1 matching 12 bases. Germline CDR1 is MNHEY and CDR2 is SVGAGI. The CDR3 is 14 residues long. Trimming removed 6 bases from V and 7 bases from J; junction bases left unmatched: 4. The CDR3 here is CASSPGQGANEQFF. The CDR3 nucleotides read TGTGCCAGCAGCCCGGGACAGGGGGCGAATGAGCAGTTCTTC.

The chain employs TRBV7-9 and TRBJ2-5, with 7 bases aligning to TRBD1. The V gene's germline CDR1 is SEHNR and CDR2 FQNEAQ (reference sequence). The CDR3 is 15 residues long. Trimming cost V 1 base and J 1 base; bases outside gene matches: 3. The CDR3 loop reads CASSLVWDSQETQYF. The DNA for the CDR3 is TGTGCCAGCAGCTTAGTCTGGGACAGCCAAGAGACCCAGTACTTC.

The chain links TRBV7-2 to TRBJ2-5; TRBD2 matches 9 bases. CDR1 and CDR2 from the germline V gene are SGHTA and FQGNSA. With 3 bases clipped from V and 2 bases from J, the junction kept 1 base outside the gene matches. The CDR3 is 14 amino acids. The CDR3 spells CASSFAGGQETQYF. Here the CDR3 DNA reads TGTGCCAGCAGCTTTGCGGGGGGGCAAGAGACCCAGTACTTC.

This clonotype was observed many times. CDR3 loop: CASQLGNNEQFF. In DNA, the CDR3 is TGTGCCAGCCAATTGGGGAACAATGAGCAGTTCTTC. This chain uses TRBV7-2 with TRBJ2-1; D gene unclear. The CDR3 runs to 12 residues. Germline V gene lookup returns CDR1 SGHTA and CDR2 FQGNSA. V was clipped by 8 bases and J by 5 bases, with 10 bases between them.

This sequence joins TRBV12-3 or TRBV12-4 and TRBJ1-2; 8 bases match TRBD1. With 7 bases clipped from V and 3 bases from J, the junction kept 13 bases outside the gene matches. The CDR3 totals 16 residues. The CDR3 sequence: CASTPTGELLDYGYTF. For the CDR3, the DNA is TGTGCCAGCACCCCGACAGGGGAATTATTGGACTATGGCTACACCTTC.

In this sample, this clonotype turned up a few times. The chain employs TRBV7-3 and TRBJ2-3; 9 positions agree with TRBD2. Looked up from germline, CDR1 is SGHTA and CDR2 is FQGTGA. Trimming cost V 4 bases and J 3 bases; bases outside gene matches: 17. The CDR3 contains 19 residues. The CDR3 loop is CASSSDTPEAGGQTDTQYF. As DNA, the CDR3 is TGTGCCAGCAGCTCGGACACCCCTGAGGCGGGGGGGCAAACAGATACGCAGTATTTT.